Reported below is one T cell receptor (beta chain). The antigen remains undetermined. The sample belongs to a study of radiation and T cells in renal cell carcinoma. Background on the study: Nephrectomy followed 15 Gy stereotactic body radiation by 4 weeks.

Study results and limitations: From baseline, blood top tumor clonotypes peaked at 2 weeks post-radiation.

This CDR3 comprises 17 residues. Time point here: baseline pretreatment blood. The treatment here: 15 Gy SBRT to primary tumor, nephrectomy 4 weeks later. The patient's renal cell carcinoma had clear cell pathology. The repertoire was sequenced with immunoSEQ multiplex PCR; TCRdb's copy has only in-frame clones and lacks some. The repertoire consists of tens of thousands of clones, with 70% to 85% occurring once and the leading ten covering approximately 6.4%. Sequenced here: blood, sampled from a patient whose treatment included radiotherapy and nephrectomy. The rearrangement joins TRBV21-1 to TRBJ2-4; whether TRBD1, the table's D call, matches the DNA was not checked. TRBV21-1 is recorded as a pseudogene. This receptor was obtained from a man between 60 and 75 years old with renal cell carcinoma. CDR3 loop: CASSKGRPPWGWDIQYF. The CDR3 DNA sequence: TGTGCCAGCAGCAAGGGTCGCCCCCCTTGGGGCTGGGACATTCAGTACTTC.